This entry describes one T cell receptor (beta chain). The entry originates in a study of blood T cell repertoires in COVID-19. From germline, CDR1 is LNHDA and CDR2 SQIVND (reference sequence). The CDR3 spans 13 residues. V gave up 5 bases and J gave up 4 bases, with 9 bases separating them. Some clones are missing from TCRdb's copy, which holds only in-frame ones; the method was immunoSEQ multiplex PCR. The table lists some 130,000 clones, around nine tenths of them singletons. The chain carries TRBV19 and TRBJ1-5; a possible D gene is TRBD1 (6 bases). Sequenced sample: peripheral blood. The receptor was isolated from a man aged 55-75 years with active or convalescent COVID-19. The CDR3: CASSQDSNQPQHF. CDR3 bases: TGTGCCAGTAGTCAGGACAGTAATCAGCCCCAGCATTTT.